The TCR beta chain under discussion was sequenced for a study of regulatory T cells in long-lasting Graves disease. Time point denoted: newly diagnosed GD, antithyroid drugs for less than 3 months. Generation of the TCR library employed RNA extracted from PBMCs. An endocrinology department in Xi'an, China, recruited the patients. Points from the study as a whole: When disease was persistent, TRBV28, TRBJ1-2 and TRBJ2-5 were the favored segments. Fewer public clonotypes were shared by new patients (around 990) than by persistent patients (about 2,800). Persistent Graves' patients showed a TCR diversity that was lower than that of newly diagnosed ones.

The sample holds a few counts of this clonotype. Its antigen is unidentified. Construction of TCR beta libraries relied on iRepertoire HTBI primers and on Arm-PCR targeting CDR3 regions. A single record per CDR3 protein comes from TCRdb applying MiXCR to the multiplex PCR reads. This table has under 250,000 distinct CDR3 sequences, 20% appearing once. Trimming cost V 0 bases and J 4 bases, with 10 bases left between them. Germline CDR1 SGHNT, CDR2 YYREEE (reference sequence). The CDR3 sequence is 14 residues long. This sample comprised peripheral blood mononuclear cells (PBMCs), obtained at new diagnosis, from a patient treated with antithyroid drugs. This sequence originates from a female donor with Graves disease. The gene calls are TRBV5-4 and TRBJ2-5; D is perhaps TRBD2 (5 bases). The chain's CDR3 is CASSLVSGTETQYF. The CDR3 bases are TGTGCCAGCAGCTTGGTTTCGGGAACAGAGACCCAGTACTTC.